Listed below are T cell receptor beta chains from one sample, sequenced in a study of human T cells and chemical hapten exposure. Each CDR3 protein gets one entry after TCRdb re-called the RACE reads with MiXCR. The sample lists a few hundred thousand distinct CDR3 sequences, around 5.5% occurring once. Sequencing used whole blood, obtained in connection with sensitization to the hapten diphenylcyclopropenone (DPC). The source is a woman younger than 30 with alopecia areata. Some clones in this sample may be carry-over from other donors' samples. Both conserved end residues are part of each CDR3. Fields, in order: D gene, clone size, V gene, J gene, CDR3 length, CDR3 DNA, CDR3 protein. D genes are given only for firm matches. Some rows mark clone size as missing; the rest say once, few, many or name a class of expanded clone.

>-|-|TRBV28|TRBJ1-6|15
TGTGCCAGCCATACGTTTTTGGTGGGCAATTCACCCCTCCACTTT
CASHTFLVGNSPLHF
>-|many|TRBV5-1|TRBJ2-7|14
TGCGCCAGCACCCCTGGTACAGCTTCCTACGAGCAGTACTTC
CASTPGTASYEQYF
>-|few|TRBV4-1|TRBJ2-5|15
TGCGCCAGCAGCCAAGAAGGGAAGGAGCAAGAGACCCAGTACTTC
CASSQEGKEQETQYF
>TRBD1|-|TRBV12-3/TRBV12-4|TRBJ2-7|17
TGTGCCAGCAGTCCCCTCCGGTCGGGACAGATACCCTACGAGCAGTACTTC
CASSPLRSGQIPYEQYF
>-|few|TRBV27|TRBJ2-5|13
TGTGCCAGCAGTTTGATGAGGGGGGAGACCCAGTACTTC
CASSLMRGETQYF
>TRBD2|-|TRBV5-1|TRBJ2-3|16
TGCGCCAGCAGGCTAGCGGGAGCCCCTAGCACAGATACGCAGTATTTT
CASRLAGAPSTDTQYF
>-|-|TRBV3-1|TRBJ1-1|13
TGTGCCAGCAGCCCAGCAGCGAACACTGAAGCTTTCTTT
CASSPAANTEAFF
>-|many|TRBV28|TRBJ1-5|14
TGTGCCAGCAGTTTAGCTTCCCTAGGACAGCCCCAGCATTTT
CASSLASLGQPQHF
>-|-|TRBV7-2|TRBJ2-3|15
TGTGCCAGCAGACCCGGCCGCGGGTACACAGATACGCAGTATTTT
CASRPGRGYTDTQYF
>-|-|TRBV5-1|TRBJ1-5|17
TGCGCCAGCAGCTTGTGGCATTATTCATATAGCAATCAGCCCCAGCATTTT
CASSLWHYSYSNQPQHF
>-|few|TRBV12-3/TRBV12-4|TRBJ1-4|13
TGTGCCAGCAGTTGGGGTCATAATGAAAAACTGTTTTTT
CASSWGHNEKLFF
>-|few|TRBV6-2/TRBV6-3|TRBJ1-1|15
TGTGCCAGCAATCGAGGGTATGGCCTTACCGCTGAAGCTTTCTTT
CASNRGYGLTAEAFF
>-|few|TRBV20-1|TRBJ1-6|15
TGCAGTGCTAGAGGCCAGGGCCAGGATAATTCACCCCTCCACTTT
CSARGQGQDNSPLHF
>-|many|TRBV3-1|TRBJ2-7|16
TGTGCCAGCAGCCAAGATGAGGGGACGCATGCCTACGAGCAGTACTTC
CASSQDEGTHAYEQYF
>-|-|TRBV18|TRBJ2-7|15
TGTGCCAGCTCACAAGTCGCCGACGGCTCCTACGAGCAGTACTTC
CASSQVADGSYEQYF